The 28 T cell receptor beta chains in this list originate from one sample, sequenced in a study of long-term antiretroviral therapy in people with HIV. Running of the v3.0 immunoSEQ assay took place at survey level. Clones were read by immunoSEQ multiplex PCR, and TCRdb kept only the in-frame ones, dropping some. The sample has about 19,000 clones; around 80% are singletons. The input for sequencing was unsorted PBMCs, taken 2.2 years after starting antiretroviral therapy. The receptors stem from a man aged 50-59 years with HIV.

The J gene is TRBJ1-4, the V gene TRBV15; D unclear. With 0 bases removed from V and 13 bases from J, the gap between germline ends came to 12 bases. Germline CDR1 reads LNHNV; CDR2 reads YYDKDF (reference sequence). The CDR3 has 13 amino acids. The DNA for the CDR3 is TGTGCCACCAGCAGAGATGTCGAGAGGGTACTGTTTTTT. The encoded protein is CATSRDVERVLFF.

This chain connects TRBV5-6 to TRBJ1-5; the match to TRBD1 covers 8 bases. Germline CDR1 and CDR2: SGHDT and YYEEEE. With 6 bases clipped from V and 6 bases from J, the junction kept 8 bases outside the gene matches. The CDR3 has 14 amino acids. Written as DNA, the CDR3 is TGTGCCAGCACCAGACAGGGGACGGGTCAGCCCCAGCATTTT. Its protein is CASTRQGTGQPQHF.

The V and J genes are TRBV10-1 and TRBJ2-3; D is uncertain. CDR1 is WNHNN, CDR2 SYGVQD, per germline (reference sequence). V lost 3 bases and J lost 7, with 8 bases in between. CDR3 length: 12 residues. The CDR3 sequence: CASSERKNTQYF. CDR3 coding DNA: TGCGCCAGCAGTGAACGCAAGAATACGCAGTATTTT.

V is TRBV5-6 and J is TRBJ2-5, with 8 bases matching TRBD2. With the DNA end fitting TRBJ2-7 better, the J assignment may be wrong. The length of the CDR3 is 16 residues. From germline, CDR1 is SGHDT and CDR2 YYEEEE. CDR3: CASSFFGSSGEDEQYF. The CDR3 nucleotides are TGTGCCAGCAGCTTTTTCGGAAGTAGCGGGGAGGACGAGCAGTACTTC.

This clone was observed a few times. This chain links TRBV5-1 with TRBJ2-7; 8 nucleotides line up with TRBD1. The CDR3 sequence is 14 residues long. Germline V gene data show CDR1 as SGHRS and CDR2 as YFSETQ. Unmatched junction bases numbered 8, after V lost 4 bases and J lost 5 bases. The CDR3 protein is CASSRRAGGNEQYF. The CDR3 nucleotides read TGCGCCAGCAGCCGGCGCGCAGGGGGCAACGAGCAGTACTTC.

The rearrangement uses TRBV5-6 and TRBJ1-1; D unresolved. Germline CDR1 is SGHDT and CDR2 is YYEEEE. This CDR3 region has 16 residues. V was cut by 4 bases and J by 0 bases, with 16 bases left in between. The CDR3 protein is CASSVLGRRMNTEAFF. The DNA for the CDR3 is TGTGCCAGCAGCGTCTTAGGGCGGAGGATGAACACTGAAGCTTTCTTT.

V is TRBV11-3 and J is TRBJ2-1; either TRBD1 or TRBD2 may fit D (6 bases each). The CDR3 runs 15 residues. V lost 5 bases, J lost 9 bases, and 20 bases lay in between. Germline CDR1 is SGHNT and CDR2 is YENEEA. In DNA, the CDR3 is TGTGCCAGCAGCCCCGGGACAACCCTAGCGAGTGAGCAGTTCTTC. Protein sequence: CASSPGTTLASEQFF.

This chain uses TRBV28 with TRBJ2-7; 12 bases match TRBD2. Germline lookup yields CDR1 MDHEN and CDR2 SYDVKM. Trimming cost V 5 bases and J 4 bases; bases outside gene matches: 6. This CDR3 spans 15 amino acids. The CDR3 DNA follows: TGTGCCAGCAGTCCTACTAGCGGGGGGCTATACGAGCAGTACTTC. It encodes CASSPTSGGLYEQYF.

The gene calls are TRBV10-3 and TRBJ2-1; 12 positions agree with TRBD2. Germline V CDR1 and CDR2: ENHRY, SYGVKD. The CDR3 extends over 16 amino acids. The junction had 8 bases not matched to a gene; V was cut back by 3 bases and J by 8 bases. CDR3 protein: CAISDVLAGGPHEQFF. CDR3 DNA sequence: TGTGCCATCAGTGATGTCCTAGCGGGAGGGCCCCATGAGCAGTTCTTC.

The chain links TRBV11-3 to TRBJ2-7; TRBD2 matches 7 bases. Germline CDR1 SGHNT, CDR2 YENEEA. Trimming took 5 bases from V and 5 from J; bases not matched to a gene: 3. The CDR3 is 12 residues long. Here the CDR3 DNA reads TGTGCCAGCAGCCCCGGGAGGAACGAGCAGTACTTC. Translating it yields CASSPGRNEQYF.

The rearrangement links TRBV9 to TRBJ2-3, with D perhaps matching TRBD2 (5 bases). Germline V gene sequence: CDR1 SGDLS, CDR2 YYNGEE. Trimming cost V 1 base and J 5 bases, with 14 bases left between them. The CDR3 covers 15 residues. CDR3 sequence: CASSVYSSGRDTQYF. In DNA, the CDR3 is TGTGCCAGCAGCGTATATTCCAGCGGAAGAGATACGCAGTATTTT.

V usage is TRBV6-5 and J usage is TRBJ1-3, with a possible D match to TRBD1 (5 bases). The V and J ends lost 6 bases and 1 base respectively, with 10 bases between them. The germline CDR1 and CDR2 sequences are MNHEY and SVGAGI. The CDR3 is 14 residues long. CDR3 nucleotide sequence: TGTGCCAGCAGCGGGACTGCTTCTGGAAACACCATATATTTT. Translation: CASSGTASGNTIYF.

This sequence joins TRBV28 and TRBJ2-7; TRBD1 or TRBD2 may be the D gene (5 bases each). The V gene lost 1 base and the J gene lost 4 bases, with 11 bases spanning the gap. The CDR3 is 14 residues long. In germline, CDR1 is MDHEN, CDR2 SYDVKM. The CDR3 nucleotides are TGTGCCAGCAGTTTATTCAGGGAGAAATACGAGCAGTACTTC. It encodes CASSLFREKYEQYF.

The V gene is TRBV5-1, the J gene TRBJ1-1; 8 bases match TRBD1. CDR1 and CDR2 (germline): SGHRS, YFSETQ. The CDR3 is 14 amino acids. The J segment lost 1 base and the V segment lost 1 base, leaving 0 bases of the junction unmatched. DNA for the CDR3: TGCGCCAGCAGCTTGACAGGGGGGAACACTGAAGCTTTCTTT. Translation: CASSLTGGNTEAFF.

The CDR3 region is CASSLGQFTDTQYF. In nucleotides, the CDR3 is TGTGCCAGCAGCTTGGGCCAGTTCACAGATACGCAGTATTTT. V usage is TRBV5-6 and J usage is TRBJ2-3; D not resolved. V was trimmed by 0 bases and J by 2 bases, leaving 7 bases between them. In germline, CDR1 is SGHDT, CDR2 YYEEEE. CDR3 size: 14 residues.

The chain joins TRBV9 to TRBJ1-2; 9 nucleotides match TRBD1. Unmatched junction bases numbered 6, after V lost 0 bases and J lost 3 bases. Germline V CDR1 and CDR2: SGDLS, YYNGEE. The CDR3 is 16 residues long. The CDR3 DNA reads as TGTGCCAGCAGCGTAGCTCGTACAGGGGGCGACTATGGCTACACCTTC. It codes for CASSVARTGGDYGYTF.

The gene calls are TRBV11-2 and TRBJ1-1, with a possible D match to TRBD1 (5 bases). Between the trimmed V and J ends, which lost 1 base and 10 bases, there was a span of 16 bases. The CDR3 totals 14 residues. Germline CDR1 is SGHAT and CDR2 is FQNNGV. CDR3 residues: CASSLAVTGRGAFF. CDR3 in DNA: TGTGCCAGCAGCTTAGCTGTCACGGGACGGGGAGCTTTCTTT. Complete variable domain (other parts from reference TRBV11-2 and TRBJ1-1): EAGVAQSPRYKIIEKRQSVAFWCNPISGHATLYWYQQILGQGPKLLIQFQNNGVVDDSQLPKDRFSAERLKGVDSTLKIQPAKLEDSAVYLCASSLAVTGRGAFFGQGTRLTVV.

The genes are TRBV10-3 and TRBJ2-3; D is unclear. This CDR3 is built from 13 residues. Trimming stripped 2 bases from V and 2 bases from J, with 5 bases between. Germline values: CDR1 ENHRY, CDR2 SYGVKD. The DNA for the CDR3 is TGTGCCATCAGTGAGCCTGTCACAGATACGCAGTATTTT. This encodes CAISEPVTDTQYF.

The sample holds a few counts of this clone. V gene TRBV19 combines with J gene TRBJ1-3; D not certain. V was pared by 4 bases and J by 0 bases, with 7 bases between. The germline gives CDR1 LNHDA, CDR2 SQIVND (reference sequence). CDR3 length: 14 residues. The CDR3, as DNA: TGTGCCAGTAGTAGCCATGGCTCTGGAAACACCATATATTTT. Its translation: CASSSHGSGNTIYF.

This chain joins TRBV7-8 and TRBJ2-1, with D unclear. V lost 4 bases, J lost 5 bases, and 9 bases lay in between. The CDR3 extends over 13 amino acids. Germline V CDR1 and CDR2: SGHVS, FQNEAQ. CDR3 sequence: CASSSGRDNEQFF. CDR3 bases: TGTGCCAGCAGCTCAGGACGGGACAATGAGCAGTTCTTC.

The gene calls are TRBV13 and TRBJ2-7; D not resolved. Germline-derived CDR1 and CDR2 are PRHDT and FYEKMQ (reference sequence). V gave up 5 bases and J gave up 2 bases, with 13 bases separating them. The CDR3 extends over 14 amino acids. The CDR3 loop is CASSRPGPPYEQYF. CDR3 sequence (DNA): TGTGCCAGCAGCCGCCCCGGGCCCCCCTACGAGCAGTACTTC.

The chain has TRBV5-1 and TRBJ2-1; TRBD1 matches 8 bases. Trimming removed 0 bases from V and 7 bases from J; junction bases left unmatched: 9. This CDR3 is 16 amino acids long. Germline assignment: CDR1 SGHRS and CDR2 YFSETQ. The CDR3 DNA reads TGCGCCAGCAGCTTGGCCGGGCAGGGGGCGATAAATGAGCAGTTCTTC. Protein product: CASSLAGQGAINEQFF.

This clone was observed once. The gene calls are TRBV7-9 and TRBJ2-3, with D possibly being TRBD1 (6 bases). V was clipped by 2 bases and J by 11 bases, with 14 bases between them. The CDR3 runs to 13 residues. Germline assignment: CDR1 SEHNR and CDR2 FQNEAQ (reference sequence). The DNA of the CDR3 is TGTGCCAGCAGCTTACCAGGTTCGACAGGGCAGTATTTT. It codes for CASSLPGSTGQYF.

The count of this clone is one. This rearrangement joins TRBV19 to TRBJ2-2, with TRBD2 matching 12 bases. Germline V gene lookup returns CDR1 LNHDA and CDR2 SQIVND (reference sequence). J was trimmed by 5 bases and V by 9 bases; bases with no gene match: 4. CDR3 length equals 14 residues. In nucleotides, the CDR3 is TGTGCCAGCGGGACTAGCGGGTATACCGGGGAGCTGTTTTTT. Its protein product is CASGTSGYTGELFF.

The rearrangement joins TRBV7-9 to TRBJ2-7; D may be TRBD2 (6 bases). Germline V gives CDR1 SEHNR, CDR2 FQNEAQ (reference sequence). V lost 1 base, J lost 0 bases, and 10 bases lay in between. This CDR3 comprises 15 residues. CDR3 region: CASSLDGGLSYEQYF. CDR3 sequence (DNA): TGTGCCAGCAGCTTAGACGGGGGTCTCTCCTACGAGCAGTACTTC.

The V call is TRBV5-5, the J call TRBJ1-4, with a weak D call TRBD1 (5 bases). The ends were cut back, 0 bases at V and 5 bases at J, with 11 bases in the middle. The germline V gene has CDR1 SGHKS and CDR2 YYEKEE (reference sequence). This CDR3 is 15 amino acids long. CDR3 region: CASSLDPGPNEKLFF. The CDR3, as DNA: TGTGCCAGCAGCTTGGACCCGGGGCCGAATGAAAAACTGTTTTTT.

The chain couples TRBV19 to TRBJ1-1, with D uncertain. The germline CDR1 and CDR2 sequences are LNHDA and SQIVND (reference sequence). With 4 bases removed from V and 7 bases from J, the gap between germline ends came to 10 bases. The CDR3 is 12 amino acids. CDR3 nucleotide sequence: TGTGCCAGTAGTAGGGGAATCGGTGAAGCTTTCTTT. Protein sequence: CASSRGIGEAFF.

The CDR3 region is CASSLSAARSSYNSPLHF. CDR3 DNA sequence: TGTGCCAGCAGCTTGTCGGCAGCCAGGAGCTCCTATAATTCACCCCTCCACTTT. The rearrangement links TRBV13 to TRBJ1-6; D not resolved. Germline CDR1 is PRHDT and CDR2 is FYEKMQ (reference sequence). There are 18 residues in the CDR3. Trimming shortened V by 3 bases and J by 0 bases, and 15 bases separated the two germline ends.